The T cell receptor (beta chain) under discussion was sequenced for a study of graft-versus-host responses after intestinal transplantation. Study-level information: Tacrolimus and steroids were given for about 3 years to all recipients after anti-thymocyte globulin induction.

With V trimmed by 2 bases and J by 7 bases, 13 bases remained unmatched. The V gene's germline CDR1 is SGHRS and CDR2 YFSETQ. This CDR3 is built from 16 residues. A word on this clone: What it recognizes is unknown.

Using immunoSEQ multiplex PCR, the repertoire was profiled, and TCRdb retains in-frame clones only, with some absent. The sample has around 24,000 clones, roughly four fifths seen once. Study conclusions and caveats: Peak levels of circulating GvH clones tracked with early post-transplant HvG declines. Individuals carrying graft-donor T cell macrochimerism showed high graft-versus-host to host-versus-graft clonal ratios in allografts. Ileal or blood samples showed some GvH clones first, and such clones were also found in recipient marrow.

This TCR came from a human donor who was the organ donor for an intestinal transplant. The rearrangement uses TRBV5-1 and TRBJ2-7, with 9 bases fitting TRBD1. The material was unstimulated CD8+ T cells sorted from spleen or lymph node cells, obtained before transplant. The CDR3 region is CASSFRFDRGSGEQYF. DNA of the CDR3: TGCGCCAGCAGCTTTCGATTTGACAGGGGGTCGGGGGAGCAGTACTTC.